This T cell receptor (beta chain) appears in the sequencing data of a study of CD8 T cells in Susac syndrome. Germline lookup yields CDR1 SGHRS and CDR2 YFSETQ. The CDR3 loop spans 11 amino acids. V was cut by 3 bases and J by 3 bases, with 3 bases left in between. About 0.5 to 1 ug RNA was reverse transcribed with random hexamers. Amplification of TCR beta CDR3 was carried out by immunoSEQ multiplex PCR, which covered 54 Vbeta and 13 Jbeta segments. From the immunoSEQ multiplex PCR reads, TCRdb called clonotypes with MiXCR, one entry per CDR3 protein. This sample has around 300,000 distinct CDR3 sequences, with about 89% found just once. In contrast to the negatively isolated CD8+ and CD4+ T cells, TEMRA cells were FACS-enriched.

The J gene is TRBJ1-1, the V gene TRBV5-1; D unclear. Sequences were obtained from CD8+ T cells from PBMCs. This clonotype was obtained from a human donor with multiple sclerosis. DNA of the CDR3: TGCGCCAGCAGCTCTCACACTGAAGCTTTCTTT. It translates to CASSSHTEAFF.